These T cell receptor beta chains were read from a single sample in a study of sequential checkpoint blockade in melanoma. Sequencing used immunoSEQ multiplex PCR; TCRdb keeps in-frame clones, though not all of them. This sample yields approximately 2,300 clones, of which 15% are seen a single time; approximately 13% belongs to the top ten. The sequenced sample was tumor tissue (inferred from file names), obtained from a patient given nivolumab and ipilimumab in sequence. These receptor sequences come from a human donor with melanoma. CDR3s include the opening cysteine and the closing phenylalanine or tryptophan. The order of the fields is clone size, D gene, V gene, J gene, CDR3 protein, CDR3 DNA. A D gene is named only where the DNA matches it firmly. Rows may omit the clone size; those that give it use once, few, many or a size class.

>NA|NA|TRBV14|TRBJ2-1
CASSQVGSLQSYNEQFF
TGTGCCAGCAGCCAAGTTGGGTCTTTACAATCCTACAATGAGCAGTTCTTC
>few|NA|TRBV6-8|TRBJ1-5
CATVWGDSNQPQHF
TGTGCCACCGTCTGGGGCGATTCTAATCAGCCCCAGCATTTT
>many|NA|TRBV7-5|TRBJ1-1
CASSAQGRGRTEAFF
TGTGCCAGCAGCGCACAGGGGAGGGGGCGGACTGAAGCTTTCTTT
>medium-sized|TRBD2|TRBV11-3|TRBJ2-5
CASSPPGGGEARVETQYF
TGTGCCAGCAGCCCCCCGGGAGGAGGAGAGGCTCGTGTGGAGACCCAGTACTTC
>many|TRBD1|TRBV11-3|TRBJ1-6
CASSPLEGAGNSPLHF
TGTGCCAGCAGTCCCTTAGAGGGGGCAGGTAATTCACCCCTCCACTTT
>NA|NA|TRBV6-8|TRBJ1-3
CASAGTIRAGNTIYF
TGTGCCAGCGCGGGAACAATAAGGGCTGGAAACACCATATATTTT
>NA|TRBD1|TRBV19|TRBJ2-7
CASSTGQIYEQYF
TGTGCCAGTAGTACGGGACAGATCTACGAGCAGTACTTC
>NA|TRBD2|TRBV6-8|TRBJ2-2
CASGLAGGPGELFF
TGTGCCAGCGGACTAGCGGGAGGTCCCGGGGAGCTGTTTTTT
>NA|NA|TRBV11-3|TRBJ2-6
CASSATDSPSGANVLTF
TGTGCCAGCAGCGCCACAGATTCCCCCTCTGGGGCCAACGTCCTGACTTTC
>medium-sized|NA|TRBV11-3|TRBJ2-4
CASRRSERVGDIQYF
TGTGCCAGCAGGCGGAGTGAACGGGTGGGGGACATTCAGTACTTC
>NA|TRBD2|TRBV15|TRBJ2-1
CATSGTSGRSGEQFF
TGTGCCACCAGCGGGACTAGCGGGAGGTCGGGTGAGCAGTTCTTC
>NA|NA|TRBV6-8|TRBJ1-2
CASGGPEPNYGYTF
TGTGCCAGCGGAGGACCCGAACCTAACTATGGCTACACCTTC
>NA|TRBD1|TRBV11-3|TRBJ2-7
CASSLGQGFYEQYF
TGTGCCAGCAGCTTAGGACAGGGATTTTACGAGCAGTACTTC
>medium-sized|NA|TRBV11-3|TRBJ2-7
CASSPRSAFPYEQYF
TGTGCCAGCAGCCCTAGGTCGGCTTTCCCTTACGAGCAGTACTTC
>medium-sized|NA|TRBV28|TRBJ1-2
CASSIDSYGYTF
TGTGCCAGCAGTATCGACAGCTATGGCTACACCTTC
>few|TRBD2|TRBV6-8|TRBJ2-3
CAISDSGLAGGGYTDTQYF
TGTGCCATCAGCGACTCCGGACTAGCGGGAGGGGGGTACACAGATACGCAGTATTTT
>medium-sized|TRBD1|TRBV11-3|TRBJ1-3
CASSYDRGTGNTIYF
TGTGCCAGCAGCTATGACAGGGGCACTGGAAACACCATATATTTT
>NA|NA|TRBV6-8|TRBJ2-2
CASSYRILDGELFF
TGTGCCAGCAGTTACAGGATTCTGGACGGGGAGCTGTTTTTT
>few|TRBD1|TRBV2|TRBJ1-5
CASSFGQVDQPQHF
TGTGCCAGCAGCTTCGGACAGGTCGATCAGCCCCAGCATTTT
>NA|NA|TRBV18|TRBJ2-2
CASSPNSGSLAPGELFF
TGTGCCAGCTCACCAAACAGTGGCAGTCTTGCCCCCGGGGAGCTGTTTTTT
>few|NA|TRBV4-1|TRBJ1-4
CASSQVRITRDDHEKLFF
TGCGCCAGCAGCCAAGTACGAATTACCCGGGACGATCATGAAAAACTGTTTTTT
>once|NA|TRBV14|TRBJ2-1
CASSQAGTYNEQFF
TGTGCCAGCAGCCAAGCCGGGACCTACAATGAGCAGTTCTTC
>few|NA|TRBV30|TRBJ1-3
CAWSRLGASGNTIYF
TGTGCCTGGAGTAGACTCGGGGCCTCGGGAAACACCATATATTTT
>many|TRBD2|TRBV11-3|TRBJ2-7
CASSPTSGSSYEQYF
TGTGCCAGCAGCCCGACTAGCGGGAGCTCCTACGAGCAGTACTTC
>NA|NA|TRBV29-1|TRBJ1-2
CSAGGPGGYGYTF
TGCAGCGCTGGGGGCCCCGGGGGATATGGCTACACCTTC
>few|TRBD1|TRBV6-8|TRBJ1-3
CASSRWAGGLSGNTIYF
TGTGCCAGCAGCCGATGGGCAGGGGGCCTTTCTGGAAACACCATATATTTT
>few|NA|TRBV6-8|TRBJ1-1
CASSEHPENTEAFF
TGTGCCAGCAGTGAGCATCCAGAGAACACTGAAGCTTTCTTT
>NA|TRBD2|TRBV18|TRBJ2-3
CASSPPFGLAETDTQYF
TGTGCCAGCTCACCACCGTTTGGACTAGCGGAGACAGATACGCAGTATTTT
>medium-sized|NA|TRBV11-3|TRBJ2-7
CASSLDVPAYEQYF
TGTGCCAGCAGCTTGGACGTTCCCGCCTACGAGCAGTACTTC
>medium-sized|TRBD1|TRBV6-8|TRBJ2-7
CASSPAWTGGEQYF
TGTGCCAGCAGCCCCGCATGGACAGGGGGCGAGCAGTACTTC
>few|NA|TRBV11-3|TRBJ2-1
CASSSSGSSHNEQFF
TGTGCCAGCAGCTCCTCCGGGAGTTCCCACAATGAGCAGTTCTTC
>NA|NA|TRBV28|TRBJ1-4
CASGATNEKLFF
TGTGCCAGCGGTGCAACTAATGAAAAACTGTTTTTT
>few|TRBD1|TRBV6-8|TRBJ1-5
CASTLTGGQPQHF
TGTGCCAGCACCCTAACAGGGGGACAGCCCCAGCATTTT
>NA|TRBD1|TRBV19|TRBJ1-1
CASRDRDQVEAFF
TGTGCCAGTAGGGACAGGGATCAGGTTGAAGCTTTCTTT
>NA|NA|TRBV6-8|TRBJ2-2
CASSLTRVSTGELFF
TGTGCCAGCAGCCTAACCAGGGTCAGCACCGGGGAGCTGTTTTTT
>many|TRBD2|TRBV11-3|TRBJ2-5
CASSFSGSIGETQYF
TGTGCCAGCAGCTTTAGCGGGAGTATTGGGGAGACCCAGTACTTC
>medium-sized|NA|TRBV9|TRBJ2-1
CASSVGIRMGNEQFF
TGTGCCAGCAGCGTAGGCATTAGGATGGGAAATGAGCAGTTCTTC
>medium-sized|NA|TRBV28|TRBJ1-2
CASRELGLTAYYGYTF
TGTGCCAGCAGGGAGTTGGGGTTGACAGCCTATTATGGCTACACCTTC
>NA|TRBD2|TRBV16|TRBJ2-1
CASSPYPGLAVPRGYNEQFF
TGTGCCAGCAGCCCTTACCCGGGACTAGCGGTACCCCGCGGGTACAATGAGCAGTTCTTC
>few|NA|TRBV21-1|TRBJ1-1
CASSPQPGAEAFF
TGTGCCAGCTCACCCCAACCTGGAGCAGAAGCTTTCTTT
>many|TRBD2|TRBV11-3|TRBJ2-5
CASSFAGTSSETQYF
TGTGCCAGCAGCTTCGCAGGGACTAGCTCAGAGACCCAGTACTTC
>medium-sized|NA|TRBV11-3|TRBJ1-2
CASSPPDLLGGYGYTF
TGTGCCAGCAGCCCCCCAGACCTCCTGGGTGGGTACGGCTACACCTTC
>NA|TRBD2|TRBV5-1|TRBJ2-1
CASSMGTSGSTYNEQFF
TGCGCCAGCAGCATGGGGACTAGCGGGAGCACCTACAATGAGCAGTTCTTC
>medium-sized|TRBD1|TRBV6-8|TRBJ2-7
CASSYSGQSYEQYF
TGTGCCAGCAGTTACTCGGGACAGAGCTACGAGCAGTACTTC
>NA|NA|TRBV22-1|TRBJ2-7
CPGSEELDRVPSYEQYF
TGTCCTGGGAGCGAGGAACTGGACAGGGTACCCTCCTACGAGCAGTACTTC
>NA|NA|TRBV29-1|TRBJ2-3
CSVDRTVPSTDTQYF
TGCAGCGTTGATAGGACTGTCCCTAGCACAGATACGCAGTATTTT
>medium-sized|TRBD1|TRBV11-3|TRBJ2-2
CASSWPQGAVDTGELFF
TGTGCCAGCAGCTGGCCCCAGGGGGCGGTGGACACCGGGGAGCTGTTTTTT
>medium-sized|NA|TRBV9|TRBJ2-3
CATHPGPLSGTDTQYF
TGTGCCACCCATCCGGGCCCACTATCTGGCACAGATACGCAGTATTTT